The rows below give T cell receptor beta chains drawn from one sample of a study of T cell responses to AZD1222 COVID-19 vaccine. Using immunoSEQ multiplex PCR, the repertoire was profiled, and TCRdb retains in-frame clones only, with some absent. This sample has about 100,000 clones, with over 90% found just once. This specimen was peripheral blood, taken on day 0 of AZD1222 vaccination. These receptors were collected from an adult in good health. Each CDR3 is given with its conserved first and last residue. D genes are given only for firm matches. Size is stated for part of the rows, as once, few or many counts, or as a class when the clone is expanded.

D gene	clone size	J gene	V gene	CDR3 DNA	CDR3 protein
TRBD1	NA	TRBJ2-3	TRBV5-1	TGCGCCAGCAGCGGGACAGGGGGCATCCCAGATACGCAGTATTTT	CASSGTGGIPDTQYF
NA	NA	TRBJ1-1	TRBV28	TGTGCCAGCAGACTCGGACAGACTGAAGCTTTCTTT	CASRLGQTEAFF
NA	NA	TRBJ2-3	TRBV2	TGTGCCAGCAGTGCACGAGAGATCGCAGATACGCAGTATTTT	CASSAREIADTQYF
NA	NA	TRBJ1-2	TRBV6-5	TGTGCCAGCAGTTACTCACGCTCCCAAGGCTACACCTTC	CASSYSRSQGYTF
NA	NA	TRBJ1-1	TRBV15	TGTGCCACCAGCAGAGCCTACACTGAAGCTTTCTTT	CATSRAYTEAFF
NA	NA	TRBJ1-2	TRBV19	TGTGCCAGTAGAGATAACTATGGCTACACCTTC	CASRDNYGYTF
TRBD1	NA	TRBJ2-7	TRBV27	TGTGCCAGCAGTTTATCCGGGACAGGGAGGGGGCAGTACTTC	CASSLSGTGRGQYF
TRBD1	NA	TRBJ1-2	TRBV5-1	TGCGCCAGCAGCCCACAGACAGGGGGCGAGGGCTACACCTTC	CASSPQTGGEGYTF
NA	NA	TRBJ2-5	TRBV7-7	TGTGCTAGCAGCCTCGACAGACAAGAGACCCAGTACTTC	CASSLDRQETQYF
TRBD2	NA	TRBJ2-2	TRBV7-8	TGTGCCAGCAGCTCAACTAGCGGAGACACCGGGGAGCTGTTTTTT	CASSSTSGDTGELFF
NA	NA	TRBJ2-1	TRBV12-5	TGTGCTAGTGGCGGACAGGGAGCGGGAGCCCCTTACAATGAGCAGTTCTTC	CASGGQGAGAPYNEQFF
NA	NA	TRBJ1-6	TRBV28	TGTGCCAGCAGTTTGACTAAAGGTTATAATTCACCCCTCCACTTT	CASSLTKGYNSPLHF
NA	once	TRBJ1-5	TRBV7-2	TGTGCCAGCAGCAAGGGGCGGGGGGGTGGCAATCAGCCCCAGCATTTT	CASSKGRGGGNQPQHF
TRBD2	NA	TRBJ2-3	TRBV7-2	TGTGCCAGCAGCTTCCCAGCGGGAGGGACAGATACGCAGTATTTT	CASSFPAGGTDTQYF
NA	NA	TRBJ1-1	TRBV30	TGTGCCTGGAGTGTGATACTCGACACTGAAGCTTTCTTT	CAWSVILDTEAFF
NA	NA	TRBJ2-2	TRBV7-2	TGTGCCAGCAGTTTATTGGGGGACGCCGGGGAGCTGTTTTTT	CASSLLGDAGELFF
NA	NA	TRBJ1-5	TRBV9	TGTGCCAGCAGCGTAGGAGGGGACCGTCTCGAGCCCCAGCATTTT	CASSVGGDRLEPQHF
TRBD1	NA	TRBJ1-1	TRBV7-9	TGTGCCTTGCAGCCGGGACAGGGGAACACTGAAGCTTTCTTT	CALQPGQGNTEAFF
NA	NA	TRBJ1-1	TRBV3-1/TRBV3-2	TGTGCCAGCAGCCAAAGGTTTGTCGGCACTGAAGCTTTCTTT	CASSQRFVGTEAFF
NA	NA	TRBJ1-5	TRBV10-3	TGTGCCATTAAATCGGGAGTTATATTCAATAGCAATCAGCCCCAGCATTTT	CAIKSGVIFNSNQPQHF
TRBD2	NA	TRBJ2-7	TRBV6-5	TGTGCCAGCAGTTCTTACCACAGACTAGCGAGCTCAGAGCAGTACTTC	CASSSYHRLASSEQYF
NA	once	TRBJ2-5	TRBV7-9	TGTGCCAGCATCTCAGGGGCGGAACAAGAGACCCAGTACTTC	CASISGAEQETQYF